This entry lists 31 T cell receptor beta chains sequenced from one sample in a study of OX40 agonist ivuxolimab in advanced cancers. TCRdb's copy holds only in-frame clones and misses some; the assay was immunoSEQ multiplex PCR. This table holds 77,000 or so clones, under 95% found once. The sample here was CD4+ or CD8+ T cells sorted from blood, taken in a trial of the OX40 agonist ivuxolimab. These receptors originate from an adult with an advanced solid tumor such as melanoma, head and neck, liver or kidney cancer.

This clone was counted between two and nine times. The chain is built from TRBV18 and TRBJ1-2; D perhaps matches TRBD1 (6 bases). Trimming pared 3 bases from V and 8 bases from J, leaving 13 bases between. Germline CDR1 reads KGHSH; CDR2 reads LQKENI. The CDR3 length is 13 residues. The CDR3 spells CASSPPGAKGYTF. In nucleotides, the CDR3 is TGTGCCAGCTCACCGCCAGGGGCGAAGGGCTACACCTTC. Full variable domain (outside the CDR3, taken from reference TRBV18 and TRBJ1-2): NAGVMQNPRHLVRRRGQEARLRCSPMKGHSHVYWYRQLPEEGLKFMVYLQKENIIDESGMPKERFSAEFPKEGPSILRIQQVVRGDSAAYFCASSPPGAKGYTFGSGTRLTVV.

The chain combines TRBV6-5 with TRBJ1-5; weak D call: TRBD1 (6 bases). Trimming removed 5 bases at V and 6 bases at J, with 14 bases between. The CDR3 has 14 residues. The germline CDR1 and CDR2 sequences are MNHEY and SVGAGI. The CDR3, as DNA: TGTGCCAGCAGTAGGGGGGGCGCAGGTCAGCCCCAGCATTTT. The encoded protein is CASSRGGAGQPQHF.

The rearrangement joins TRBV11-3 to TRBJ2-7, with D possibly TRBD2 on 5 matching bases. The CDR3 contains 13 residues. Germline loops: CDR1 SGHNT, CDR2 YENEEA. The V end lost 4 bases, the J end lost 7 bases, and 14 bases lay between the germline ends. CDR3: CASSSSRVGEQYF. In DNA form, the CDR3 reads TGTGCCAGCAGCTCCTCGAGGGTGGGGGAGCAGTACTTC.

Points on this clone: A read error may account for a junction end that differs from germline. This chain links TRBV6-1 with TRBJ1-2; D remains unclear. Germline assignment: CDR1 MNHNS and CDR2 SASEGT. The CDR3 spans 13 residues. CDR3 DNA: TGTGCCAGCAGTGAAGAGCCTGTCTATGGCTGCACCTTC. Translating gives CASSEEPVYGCTF.

The chain links TRBV6-5 to TRBJ1-2; 7 bases agree with TRBD1. The CDR3 covers 11 residues. Germline V gene sequence: CDR1 MNHEY, CDR2 SVGAGI. J lost 8 bases, V lost 6 bases, and 3 bases had no gene match. The CDR3 nucleotides read TGTGCCAGCAGGACAGGGCCAGGCTACACCTTC. This gives the protein CASRTGPGYTF.

This rearrangement joins TRBV9 to TRBJ2-5, with TRBD1 as a possible D gene (6 bases). The germline V and J ends were trimmed by 3 bases and 0 bases, with 9 bases remaining between them. Germline assignment: CDR1 SGDLS and CDR2 YYNGEE. The CDR3 length is 14 residues. The CDR3 loop reads CASSGRTDQETQYF. The CDR3 DNA reads as TGTGCCAGCAGCGGCCGGACAGACCAAGAGACCCAGTACTTC.

About this clone: In the same sample, other DNA sequences code for this CDR3. This rearrangement joins TRBV18 to TRBJ2-7; 7 bases line up with TRBD1. The germline gives CDR1 KGHSH, CDR2 LQKENI. The CDR3 runs 15 residues. The junction had 4 bases not matched to a gene; V was cut back by 2 bases and J by 0 bases. The CDR3 is CASSPGDRSSYEQYF. Written as DNA, the CDR3 is TGTGCCAGCTCACCAGGGGACAGAAGCTCCTACGAGCAGTACTTC. Full variable domain (rest looked up from reference TRBV18 and TRBJ2-7): NAGVMQNPRHLVRRRGQEARLRCSPMKGHSHVYWYRQLPEEGLKFMVYLQKENIIDESGMPKERFSAEFPKEGPSILRIQQVVRGDSAAYFCASSPGDRSSYEQYFGPGTRLTVT.

This chain joins TRBV23-1 and TRBJ2-2; 10 positions agree with TRBD2. TRBV23-1 is sorted into the ORF group, with uncertain function. V lost 4 bases to trimming and J lost 3 bases; unmatched junction nucleotides: 14. The CDR3 extends over 19 amino acids. The CDR3 DNA reads TGCGCCAGCAGTCGCTCAACCTTACCGACTAGCGGGTACACCGGGGAGCTGTTTTTT. Amino acids: CASSRSTLPTSGYTGELFF.

This chain connects TRBV5-1 to TRBJ2-7; 9 bases agree with TRBD2. The V gene's germline CDR1 is SGHRS and CDR2 YFSETQ. This CDR3 is 14 amino acids long. With V trimmed by 5 bases and J by 2 bases, 5 bases remained unmatched. The CDR3 reads CASSPAGGAYEQYF. CDR3 in DNA: TGCGCCAGCAGTCCGGCGGGAGGGGCCTACGAGCAGTACTTC.

V gene TRBV28 combines with J gene TRBJ1-2; the match to TRBD1 covers 8 bases. CDR1 MDHEN and CDR2 SYDVKM come from the germline V gene. V gave up 5 bases and J gave up 4 bases; unmatched junction bases: 0. The CDR3 runs 12 residues. CDR3 in DNA: TGTGCCAGCAGTGGACAGGGCTATGGCTACACCTTC. This translates into CASSGQGYGYTF.

This clone was observed a few times. The rearrangement uses TRBV5-6 and TRBJ2-3; possible D gene TRBD1, 6 bases. Trimming pared 2 bases from V and 6 bases from J, leaving 19 bases between. The CDR3 covers 16 residues. The germline V gene has CDR1 SGHDT and CDR2 YYEEEE. CDR3 amino acids: CASSFNFGGSTDTQYF. The CDR3 DNA reads TGTGCCAGCAGCTTCAATTTTGGGGGCTCCACCGATACGCAGTATTTT.

The chain couples TRBV23-1 to TRBJ2-5, with TRBD1 matching 10 bases. TRBV23-1 is marked as an open reading frame, function uncertain. Trimming removed 7 bases from V and 2 bases from J; junction bases left unmatched: 16. There are 18 residues in the CDR3. The CDR3 DNA sequence: TGCGCCAGCATACCCCGGGCCGGGACAGGGGCACTACAAGAGACCCAGTACTTC. Its protein is CASIPRAGTGALQETQYF.

The count of this clone is one. J is TRBJ1-5 and V is TRBV2; 8 positions agree with TRBD1. Germline V gene sequence: CDR1 SNHLY, CDR2 FYNNEI. V gave up 0 bases and J gave up 4 bases; unmatched junction bases: 2. The CDR3 runs 15 residues. This CDR3 is CASSEAWTGNQPQHF. The CDR3 region has the DNA TGTGCCAGCAGTGAAGCTTGGACAGGGAATCAGCCCCAGCATTTT. The full variable domain, in which reference TRBV2 and TRBJ1-5 provide the parts outside the CDR3, is EPEVTQTPSHQVTQMGQEVILRCVPISNHLYFYWYRQILGQKVEFLVSFYNNEISEKSEIFDDQFSVERPDGSNFTLKIRSTKLEDSAMYFCASSEAWTGNQPQHFGDGTRLSIL.

With respect to this clone: One junction end does not reproduce the germline sequence, and a read error may be involved. The chain joins TRBV19 to TRBJ1-1, with D possibly matching TRBD1 (6 bases). The germline V gene encodes CDR1 LNHDA and CDR2 SQIVND (reference sequence). The CDR3 is 12 amino acids. The CDR3 coding sequence is TGTGCCAGCGAGGGGGGGAACGCTGAAGCTTTCTTT. This gives the protein CASEGGNAEAFF.

This clone was counted a single time. The chain combines TRBV10-3 with TRBJ2-2, with TRBD2 matching over 7 bases. The CDR3 length is 16 residues. V shed 2 bases and J 1 base; nucleotides not matched to a gene: 4. Germline lookup yields CDR1 ENHRY and CDR2 SYGVKD. In nucleotides, the CDR3 is TGTGCCATCAGTGAGGGCCTAGCGGTGAACACCGGGGAGCTGTTTTTT. It translates to CAISEGLAVNTGELFF.

The chain couples TRBV7-9 to TRBJ1-1; no clear D. CDR1 is SEHNR, CDR2 FQNEAQ, per germline (reference sequence). This CDR3 spans 14 amino acids. V was pared by 1 base and J by 7 bases, with 13 bases between. The CDR3 protein is CASSLGWQSFEAFF. The CDR3 DNA reads as TGTGCCAGCAGCTTAGGTTGGCAGAGCTTTGAAGCTTTCTTT.

The chain is built from TRBV10-1 and TRBJ2-3, with a possible D match to TRBD1 (5 bases). Trimming pared 3 bases from V and 3 bases from J, leaving 13 bases between. The germline gives CDR1 WNHNN, CDR2 SYGVQD (reference sequence). This CDR3 comprises 15 residues. The CDR3: CASSDRQGLTDTQYF. The CDR3 coding sequence is TGCGCCAGCAGTGACAGGCAGGGATTGACAGATACGCAGTATTTT.

V is TRBV9 and J is TRBJ2-2, with D perhaps TRBD1 (5 bases). V lost 4 bases and J lost 3, with 10 bases in between. Germline assignment: CDR1 SGDLS and CDR2 YYNGEE. The length of the CDR3 is 14 residues. The CDR3 region is CASSFLGDTGELFF. CDR3 DNA: TGTGCCAGCAGCTTCTTAGGGGACACCGGGGAGCTGTTTTTT.

The rearrangement joins TRBV10-3 to TRBJ2-7; the D gene is possibly TRBD1 (6 bases). CDR3 length: 15 amino acids. V lost 0 bases, J lost 2 bases, and 11 bases lay in between. Germline CDR1 and CDR2: ENHRY and SYGVKD. The CDR3 DNA is TGTGCCATCAGTGAGTCGAAAGGGGACACCTACGAGCAGTACTTC. This gives the protein CAISESKGDTYEQYF.

The chain has TRBV7-2 and TRBJ2-3; D is perhaps TRBD1 or TRBD2 (5 bases each). The V gene lost 5 bases and the J gene lost 1 base, with 10 bases spanning the gap. CDR1 is SGHTA, CDR2 FQGNSA, per germline. The CDR3 loop spans 14 amino acids. The CDR3: CASSPGTRTDTQYF. CDR3 nucleotide sequence: TGTGCCAGCAGCCCCGGGACCCGCACAGATACGCAGTATTTT.

The chain combines TRBV6-1 with TRBJ1-3, with TRBD1 as a possible D gene (5 bases). Per germline, CDR1 MNHNS and CDR2 SASEGT. The V and J ends lost 1 base and 1 base respectively, with 8 bases between them. The length of the CDR3 is 15 residues. Here the CDR3 reads CASSEVKGSGNTIYF. The DNA for the CDR3 is TGTGCCAGCAGTGAAGTGAAGGGGTCTGGAAACACCATATATTTT.

This clone was counted once. Compared with germline, one end of the junction differs, possibly owing to a read error. The gene calls are TRBV5-5 and TRBJ2-5; tentative D call: TRBD1 (6 bases). This CDR3 spans 13 amino acids. Germline CDR1 and CDR2: SGHKS and YYEKEE (reference sequence). The CDR3 DNA reads as TGTGTCAGCAGCTTCGGGGACATGGAGACCCAGTACTTC. It translates to CVSSFGDMETQYF.

The table lists this clone with a few counts. This rearrangement joins TRBV2 to TRBJ1-1; D is undetermined. V was shortened by 6 bases and J by 4 bases, with 15 bases between the two germline ends. This CDR3 comprises 14 residues. Germline V gene lookup returns CDR1 SNHLY and CDR2 FYNNEI. CDR3 in DNA: TGTGCCAGCAGGGTACAGTCAGCGGGCACTGAAGCTTTCTTT. This encodes CASRVQSAGTEAFF. Drawing the rest from reference TRBV2 and TRBJ1-1, the complete variable domain is EPEVTQTPSHQVTQMGQEVILRCVPISNHLYFYWYRQILGQKVEFLVSFYNNEISEKSEIFDDQFSVERPDGSNFTLKIRSTKLEDSAMYFCASRVQSAGTEAFFGQGTRLTVV.

The rearrangement uses TRBV5-8 and TRBJ2-1, with 13 bases aligning to TRBD2. The CDR3 spans 16 residues. V shed 3 bases, J shed 6 bases, and the junction held 6 bases outside the gene matches. Germline V CDR1 and CDR2: SGHTS, YDEGEE. For the CDR3, the DNA is TGTGCCAGCAGCTGGGGGACTAGCGGGGCGGTCAATGAGCAGTTCTTC. Encoded protein: CASSWGTSGAVNEQFF.

J is TRBJ2-5 and V is TRBV7-2; D tentatively fits TRBD1 or TRBD2 (5 bases each). This CDR3 has 13 residues. V lost 3 bases and J lost 4, with 9 bases in between. Germline CDR1 SGHTA, CDR2 FQGNSA. CDR3 bases: TGTGCCAGCAGCTTTGCTGGGACAGAGACCCAGTACTTC. It is translated as CASSFAGTETQYF. Complete variable domain (other parts from reference TRBV7-2 and TRBJ2-5): GAGVSQSPSNKVTEKGKDVELRCDPISGHTALYWYRQSLGQGLEFLIYFQGNSAPDKSGLPSDRFSAERTGGSVSTLTIQRTQQEDSAVYLCASSFAGTETQYFGPGTRLLVL.

This chain joins TRBV5-8 and TRBJ2-2, with 12 bases identical to TRBD2. J gave up 5 bases and V 5 bases, and 1 base lay outside the gene matches. Germline CDR1 SGHTS, CDR2 YDEGEE. CDR3 size: 14 residues. The CDR3 is CASRTSGGTGELFF. The CDR3 DNA reads TGTGCCAGCAGGACTAGCGGGGGAACCGGGGAGCTGTTTTTT.

V and J are TRBV29-1 and TRBJ1-2; 10 bases map to TRBD1. J was trimmed by 3 bases and V by 7 bases; bases with no gene match: 5. Germline CDR1 and CDR2: SQVTM and ANQGSEA. The CDR3 totals 13 residues. The CDR3 bases are TGCAGCGCCGTGACAGGGGGCGACTATGGCTACACCTTC. Encoded protein: CSAVTGGDYGYTF.

This clone was counted a single time. The chain couples TRBV7-2 to TRBJ2-7; a weak D match, TRBD1 (5 bases). Germline-derived CDR1 and CDR2 are SGHTA and FQGNSA. With 0 bases removed from V and 6 bases from J, the gap between germline ends came to 12 bases. This CDR3 comprises 14 residues. In nucleotides, the CDR3 is TGTGCCAGCAGCTTAGCGGCAGGGCCGAGCGAGCAGTACTTC. Translated: CASSLAAGPSEQYF.

J is TRBJ1-1 and V is TRBV15, with D unclear. The CDR3 consists of 13 residues. V gave up 1 base and J gave up 1 base, with 4 bases separating them. Per the germline V gene, CDR1 is LNHNV and CDR2 is YYDKDF (reference sequence). The CDR3 DNA reads as TGTGCCACCAGCAGAGTTGCGAACACTGAAGCTTTCTTT. Translating gives CATSRVANTEAFF.

This chain links TRBV7-2 with TRBJ2-1; 11 bases fit TRBD2. V lost 3 bases to trimming and J lost 2 bases; unmatched junction nucleotides: 0. Germline V gene lookup returns CDR1 SGHTA and CDR2 FQGNSA. The CDR3 runs to 15 residues. The CDR3 DNA reads as TGTGCCAGCAGCTTGACTAGCGGGACCTACAATGAGCAGTTCTTC. Translating gives CASSLTSGTYNEQFF.

The rearrangement links TRBV2 to TRBJ2-5, with a tentative D call TRBD2 (5 bases). Germline CDR1 reads SNHLY; CDR2 reads FYNNEI. CDR3 length: 17 amino acids. The ends were cut back, 3 bases at V and 4 bases at J, with 21 bases in the middle. CDR3 sequence reads: CASSESRRTQAPETQYF. In nucleotides, the CDR3 is TGTGCCAGCAGTGAGAGTAGACGGACTCAAGCTCCAGAGACCCAGTACTTC.